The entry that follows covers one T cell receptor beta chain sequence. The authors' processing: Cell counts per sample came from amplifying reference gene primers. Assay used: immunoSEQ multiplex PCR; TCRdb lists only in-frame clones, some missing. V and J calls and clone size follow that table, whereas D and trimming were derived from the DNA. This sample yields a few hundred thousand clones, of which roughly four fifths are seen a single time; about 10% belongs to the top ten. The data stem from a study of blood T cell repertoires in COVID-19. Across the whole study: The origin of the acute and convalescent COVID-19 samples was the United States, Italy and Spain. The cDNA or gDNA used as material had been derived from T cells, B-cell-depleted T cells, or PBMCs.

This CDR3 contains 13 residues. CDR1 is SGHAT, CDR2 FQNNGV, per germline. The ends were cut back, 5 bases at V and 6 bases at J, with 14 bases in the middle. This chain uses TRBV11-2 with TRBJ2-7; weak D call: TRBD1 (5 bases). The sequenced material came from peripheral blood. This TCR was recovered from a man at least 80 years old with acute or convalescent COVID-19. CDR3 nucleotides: TGTGCCAGCAGCCCCAGACAGCTCGTCGAGCAGTACTTC. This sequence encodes CASSPRQLVEQYF.